Sequencing of this T cell receptor (beta chain) was carried out in a study of T cells in Graves' hyperthyroidism and ophthalmopathy (dated by TCRdb to between 2018 and 2020). Concerning the study at large: Peripheral blood was collected at initial diagnosis, before any treatment. TCR Vbeta CDR3 sequencing of fewer than 150 peripheral blood samples (approximately 44 ophthalmopathy, about 75 hyperthyroidism and roughly 17 progressor patients) is reported in the paper. To identify TCR V-J signatures that set the groups apart, the researchers used a discovery cohort of about a hundred patients, made up of 40 to 45 with Graves' ophthalmopathy and some 56 with stable Graves' hyperthyroidism. In six Graves' hyperthyroidism patients, the study also compared T-cell repertoires from thyroid tissue with T-cell repertoires from blood. Prospective prediction of ophthalmopathy was tested in an independent validation cohort consisting of fewer than 20 hyperthyroidism patients and around 16 patients who later progressed to ophthalmopathy. The 90 to 100 discovery patients were randomly split 7:3 into training and test sets. After blood sampling, hyperthyroidism patients were treated with methimazole at a starting dose of 30 mg daily, and ophthalmopathy patients were treated with high-dose intravenous methylprednisolone. Here is what the overall study found, with its caveats: Most expanded thyroid clonotypes (frequency above 0.001) were also found in blood, which suggests that blood repertoires may mirror thyroid immune responses. During validation, the model predicted progression to ophthalmopathy a median of approximately 6 months ahead of onset, with 60% to 71% sensitivity and around 73% specificity. No statistical method was used to set the sample size in advance, and investigators knew the group allocation. In cross-validation, a model built on a 13 V-J signature told ophthalmopathy apart from stable hyperthyroidism with about 90% sensitivity and roughly 83% specificity, and in testing the same model reached 80%/75%.

This clonotype was seen a handful of times. Which antigen it targets is not known. Per-base quality was not reported, and no clone a single base away is much larger than it. From its cysteine to its phenylalanine, the CDR3 spans 18 amino acids. Left in the record is the CDR3 DNA by itself, 54 bases read in frame from the first base. V lost 6 bases and J lost 8 bases, and the count of bases not matched to a germline gene is 18. Sequences MNHEY (CDR1) and SVGEGT (CDR2) are obtained from the germline V gene. The TCR beta CDR3 regions were amplified from the RNA transcripts. The first round of RT-PCR for the TCR CDR3 was performed with the HTBI primer set and the Qiagen OneStep RT-PCR kit. Libraries were constructed in a second round of multiplex PCR, after which size selection and purification were performed. The libraries were sequenced on an Illumina HiSeq2000 using paired-end 100 bp reads. Per the source publication's procedure: SOAPnuke was used to process the raw data, with reads discarded if the reads contained adapters or uncalled bases, had a mean Phred below 15, or lacked an exact constant-primer or identifier match. High-quality paired reads were merged with COPE v1.2.5, and unique nucleotide sequences were defined as clonotypes. Clonotypes were aligned to IMGT TRBV, TRBD and TRBJ reference segments using MiTCR v1.1. Only V-J combinations with frequency above 0.0001, covering about 99% of repertoires, were analysed. A TCS score was defined as the ratio of F50 (clonal expansion) to E x V (chaos), with BLOSUM62-based TCRdist applied between CDR3 peptides within each V-J. Welch's t-statistics and random forest reduced 514 V-J features to about 13, which were used in a naive Bayes classifier (R e1071). The public reads were run again by TCRdb, first through fastp at Q25 and then through MiXCR, and only productive beta chains were kept. Each entry is one CDR3 protein sequence, shown with its most common DNA and genes. TCRdb, not the authors, supplied the V and J calls. Within this sample are approximately 620,000 distinct CDR3 sequences, with approximately 15% of them counted one time only. The ten largest account for approximately 5.7% of the sample.

Hyperthyroidism patients were newly diagnosed, had a disease duration of under 2 months, and were aged 18 to 65 years. Patients with uncontrolled infections, other autoimmune diseases, pregnancy or lactation were excluded. Clinical symptoms, serum thyroxine and TRAb, thyroid ultrasound, and orbital computed tomography formed the basis for the diagnoses. For progressor patients, blood was drawn at the first diagnosis of hyperthyroidism, before any ophthalmopathy symptoms had appeared. PBMCs were isolated from approximately 10 ml of fresh peripheral blood by Ficoll-Paque density gradient centrifugation. Progressor patients were defined as those initially diagnosed with Graves' hyperthyroidism in whom ophthalmopathy developed during follow-up. Trizol reagent was used to extract total RNA, and RNA quality was then checked on an Agilent 2100 Bioanalyzer.

The sequenced sample consisted of blood. The chain couples TRBV6-2 or TRBV6-3 to TRBJ2-1; 11 bases in the junction line up with TRBD1. This sequence was found in a woman aged 25 to 39 with Graves' hyperthyroidism that later progressed to Graves' ophthalmopathy. The sequenced DNA: TGTGCCAGCAGCCCCCGCCAGGGTCTCGGGACAGGGGGTCATGAGCAGTTCTTC. Protein translation: CASSPRQGLGTGGHEQFF.